One sample yielded the 7 T cell receptor beta chains listed below, sequenced in a study of T-cell reconstitution after alpha-beta-depleted transplantation in children. Construction of the TCRbeta library involved unique molecular identifiers. In TCRdb, the PCR reads were re-called with MiXCR into one record per CDR3 protein. The data contain 350,000 to 500,000 distinct CDR3 sequences, roughly 43% of them seen just once; the ten biggest clones take up approximately 25%. This specimen consisted of PBMCs, obtained before TCRalphabeta/CD19-depleted stem cell transplant. These receptors originate from a girl under 10 years old with aplastic anemia, due to receive a stem cell transplant.

V gene TRBV10-3 combines with J gene TRBJ2-7; TRBD2 agrees at 9 bases. Per the germline V gene, CDR1 is ENHRY and CDR2 is SYGVKD. With V trimmed by 4 bases and J by 6 bases, 4 bases remained unmatched. This CDR3 region has 13 residues. The CDR3 DNA sequence: TGTGCCATCAGTGGGGGGACTAGCAGCGAGCAGTACTTC. Translated, it gives CAISGGTSSEQYF.

This clonotype was picked up many times. V usage is TRBV2 and J usage is TRBJ2-3, with 10 bases matching TRBD2. The CDR3 contains 18 residues. The V segment lost 2 bases and the J segment 4 bases; nucleotides outside the gene matches: 12. Germline lookup yields CDR1 SNHLY and CDR2 FYNNEI. CDR3 in amino acids: CASSEKGTSGTDPDTQYF. DNA of the CDR3: TGTGCCAGCAGTGAAAAAGGAACTAGCGGGACGGATCCAGATACGCAGTATTTT.

CDR3 region: CASSQSRGTQYF. For the CDR3, the DNA is TGCGCCAGCAGCCAATCGAGGGGGACGCAGTATTTT. This rearrangement joins TRBV4-1 to TRBJ2-3, with D maybe TRBD1 (6 bases). Trimming took off 2 bases at V and 9 bases at J, with 9 bases between the two ends. CDR1 MGHRA and CDR2 YSYEKL come from the germline V gene. This CDR3 region has 12 residues.

The chain links TRBV20-1 to TRBJ2-1; a weak D match, TRBD2 (6 bases). V lost 5 bases and J lost 0, with 14 bases in between. Germline CDR1 and CDR2: DFQATT and SNEGSKA (reference sequence). The CDR3 sequence is 15 residues long. The DNA for the CDR3 is TGCAGTGCTGATAGCGGTTGGAGCTCCTACAATGAGCAGTTCTTC. It is translated as CSADSGWSSYNEQFF.

This rearrangement joins TRBV4-1 to TRBJ2-1, with TRBD1 matching over 7 bases. After removal of 0 bases from V and 6 bases from J, the junction contained 5 bases not matched to a gene. Germline V gives CDR1 MGHRA, CDR2 YSYEKL. The CDR3 is 15 residues long. Written as DNA, the CDR3 is TGCGCCAGCAGCCAAGAGGACAGGCTAGTCAATGAGCAGTTCTTC. As protein: CASSQEDRLVNEQFF.

The gene calls are TRBV11-3 and TRBJ1-1; TRBD1 might be the D (5 bases). The CDR3 has 14 residues. V lost 5 bases to trimming and J lost 2 bases, with 12 bases between them. CDR1 SGHNT and CDR2 YENEEA come from the germline V gene. This chain's CDR3 is CASSPGPTNTEAFF. The CDR3 nucleotides read TGTGCCAGCAGCCCGGGACCCACCAACACTGAAGCTTTCTTT.

The genes are TRBV20-1 and TRBJ1-5; possible D gene TRBD1, 5 bases. Germline loops: CDR1 DFQATT, CDR2 SNEGSKA (reference sequence). This CDR3 contains 13 residues. CDR3 residues: CSTGGKDNQPQHF. As DNA, the CDR3 is TGCAGCACTGGGGGGAAGGACAATCAGCCCCAGCATTTT.